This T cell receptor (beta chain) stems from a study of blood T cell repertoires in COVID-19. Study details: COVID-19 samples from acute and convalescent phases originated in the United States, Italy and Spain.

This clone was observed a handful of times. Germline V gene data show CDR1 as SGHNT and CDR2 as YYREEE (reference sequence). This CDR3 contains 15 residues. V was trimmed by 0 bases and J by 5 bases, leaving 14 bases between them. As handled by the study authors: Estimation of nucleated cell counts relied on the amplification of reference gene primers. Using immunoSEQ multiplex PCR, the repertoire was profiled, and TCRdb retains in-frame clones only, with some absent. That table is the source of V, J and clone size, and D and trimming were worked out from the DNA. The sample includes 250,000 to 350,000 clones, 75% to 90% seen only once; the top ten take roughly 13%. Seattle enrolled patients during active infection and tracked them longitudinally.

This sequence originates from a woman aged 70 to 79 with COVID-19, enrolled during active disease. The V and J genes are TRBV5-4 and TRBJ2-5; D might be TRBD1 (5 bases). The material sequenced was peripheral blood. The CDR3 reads CASSLASEGAETQYF. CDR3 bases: TGTGCCAGCAGCTTGGCCTCGGAAGGGGCTGAGACCCAGTACTTC. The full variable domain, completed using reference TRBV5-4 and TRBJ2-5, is ETGVTQSPTHLIKTRGQQVTLRCSSQSGHNTVSWYQQALGQGPQFIFQYYREEENGRGNFPPRFSGLQFPNYSSELNVNALELDDSALYLCASSLASEGAETQYFGPGTRLLVL.